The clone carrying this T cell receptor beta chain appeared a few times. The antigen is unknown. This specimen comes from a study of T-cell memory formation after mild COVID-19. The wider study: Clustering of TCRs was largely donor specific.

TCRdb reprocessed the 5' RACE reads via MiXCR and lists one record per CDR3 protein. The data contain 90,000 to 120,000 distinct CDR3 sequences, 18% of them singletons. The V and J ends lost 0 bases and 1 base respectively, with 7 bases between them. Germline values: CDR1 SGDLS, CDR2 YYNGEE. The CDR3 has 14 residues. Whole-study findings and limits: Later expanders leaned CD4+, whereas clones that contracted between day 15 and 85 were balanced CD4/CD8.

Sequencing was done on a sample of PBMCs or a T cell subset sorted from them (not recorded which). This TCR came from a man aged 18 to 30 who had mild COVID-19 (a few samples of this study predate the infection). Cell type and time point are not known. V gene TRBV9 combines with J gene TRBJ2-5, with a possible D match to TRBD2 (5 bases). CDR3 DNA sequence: TGTGCCAGCAGCGTAGGACTACTCCAAGAGACCCAGTACTTC. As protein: CASSVGLLQETQYF. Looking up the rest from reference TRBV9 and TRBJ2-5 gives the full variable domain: DSGVTQTPKHLITATGQRVTLRCSPRSGDLSVYWYQQSLDQGLQFLIQYYNGEERAKGNILERFSAQQFPDLHSELNLSSLELGDSALYFCASSVGLLQETQYFGPGTRLLVL.